This T cell receptor (beta chain) originates from a study of blood T cell repertoires in COVID-19. Study-wide background: COVID-19 samples collected from the United States, Italy and Spain covered acute and convalescent phases. PBMCs, B-cell-depleted T cells, or T cells were the source of the cDNA or gDNA that made up the material.

CDR1 and CDR2 (germline): MNHEY, SMNVEV (reference sequence). The length of the CDR3 is 12 residues. V dropped 10 bases and J dropped 8 bases, with 14 bases sitting between them. Under the authors' procedure: Quantification of nucleated cells was approximated via reference gene primer amplification. The assay was immunoSEQ multiplex PCR, and TCRdb's table has in-frame clones only and misses some. V, J and clone size are taken as reported in that table, and D and trimming were inferred from the DNA itself. The sample lists approximately 200,000 clones, more than 70% occurring once. The rearrangement links TRBV27 to TRBJ1-4; TRBD1 is a possible D gene (5 bases). Sequencing used peripheral blood. This clonotype originated in a woman in her twenties or thirties with acute or convalescent COVID-19. The CDR3 nucleotides read TGTGCCATTCCAGGGAAAGAAGAAAAACTGTTTTTT. Amino acid sequence: CAIPGKEEKLFF.